This TCR beta chain comes out of a study of post-analysis software for immune sequencing data. This clonotype was found a few times. Antigen unknown. Every TCR beta cDNA library bore unique molecular identifiers. TCRdb reanalysed the PCR reads using MiXCR and keeps one entry per CDR3 protein. The table shows about half a million distinct CDR3 sequences, with approximately 31% occurring only once. Regarding the study as a whole: There were several TRBV segments more frequent in patients than controls, and TRBV5-6, TRBV5-1 and TRBV20-1 were among them. Those with multiple sclerosis, the patient group, showed significantly lower normalized Chao1 diversity than controls.

Per germline, CDR1 SGHVS and CDR2 FNYEAQ. This CDR3 spans 17 amino acids. Trimming left V 3 bases short and J 2 bases short, with 16 bases between. V and J are TRBV7-6 and TRBJ2-2; tentatively, D is TRBD1 or TRBD2 (5 bases each). The sequenced material came from blood. This TCR came from a girl aged 2-17 years with multiple sclerosis. The CDR3 coding sequence is TGTGCCAGCAGCTTCATCGCAGGGACGGGCAACACCGGGGAGCTGTTTTTT. Residues: CASSFIAGTGNTGELFF.